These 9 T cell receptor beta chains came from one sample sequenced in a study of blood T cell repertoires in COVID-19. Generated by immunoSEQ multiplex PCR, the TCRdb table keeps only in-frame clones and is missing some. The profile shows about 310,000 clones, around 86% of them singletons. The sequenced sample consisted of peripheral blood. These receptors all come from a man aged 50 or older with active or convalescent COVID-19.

In DNA form, the CDR3 reads TGTGCCAGCAGCGTAGGTGGGGGGGGTTTGCCCCTCCACTTT. Its protein is CASSVGGGGLPLHF. V is TRBV9 and J is TRBJ1-6; weak D call: TRBD1 (5 bases). The V and J ends lost 0 bases and 13 bases respectively, with 14 bases between them. In germline, CDR1 is SGDLS, CDR2 YYNGEE. The CDR3 loop spans 14 amino acids.

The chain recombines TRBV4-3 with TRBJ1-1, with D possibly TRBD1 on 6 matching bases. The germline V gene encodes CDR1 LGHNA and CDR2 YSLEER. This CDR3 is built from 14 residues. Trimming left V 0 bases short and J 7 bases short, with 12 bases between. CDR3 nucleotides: TGCGCCAGCAGCCAAGACAGGGGTGGGGGTGAAGCTTTCTTT. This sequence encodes CASSQDRGGGEAFF.

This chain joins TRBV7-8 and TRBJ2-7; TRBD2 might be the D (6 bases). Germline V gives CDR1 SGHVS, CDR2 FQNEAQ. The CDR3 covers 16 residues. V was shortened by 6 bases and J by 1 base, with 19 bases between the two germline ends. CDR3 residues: CASSSRSGTLSYEQYF. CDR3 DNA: TGTGCCAGCAGTTCCAGGTCCGGGACTTTATCCTACGAGCAGTACTTC.

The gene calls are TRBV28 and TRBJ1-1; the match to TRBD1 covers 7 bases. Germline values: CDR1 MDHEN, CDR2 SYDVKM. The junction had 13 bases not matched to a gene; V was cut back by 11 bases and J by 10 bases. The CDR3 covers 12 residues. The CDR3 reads CASGGLNRGAFF. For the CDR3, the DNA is TGTGCCTCCGGAGGGTTGAACAGGGGAGCTTTCTTT.

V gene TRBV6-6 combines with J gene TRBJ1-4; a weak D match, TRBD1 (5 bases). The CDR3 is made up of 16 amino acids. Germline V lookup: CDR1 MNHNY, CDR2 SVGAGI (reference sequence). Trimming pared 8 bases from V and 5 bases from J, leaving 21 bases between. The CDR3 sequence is CASHIRSGQGNEKLFF. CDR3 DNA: TGTGCCAGCCATATTCGAAGCGGGCAGGGAAATGAAAAACTGTTTTTT.

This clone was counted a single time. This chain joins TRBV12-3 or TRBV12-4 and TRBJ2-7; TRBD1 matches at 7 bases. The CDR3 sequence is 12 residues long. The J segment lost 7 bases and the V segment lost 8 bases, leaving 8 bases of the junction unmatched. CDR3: CASSGQVKEQYF. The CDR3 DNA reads TGTGCCAGCTCAGGACAGGTCAAAGAGCAGTACTTC.

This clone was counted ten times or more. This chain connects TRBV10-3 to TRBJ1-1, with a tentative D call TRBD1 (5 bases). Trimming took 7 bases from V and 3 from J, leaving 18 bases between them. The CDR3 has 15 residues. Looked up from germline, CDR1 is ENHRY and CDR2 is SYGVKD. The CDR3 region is CAINAGMGEDTEAFF. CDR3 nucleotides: TGTGCCATCAACGCAGGGATGGGGGAGGACACTGAAGCTTTCTTT.

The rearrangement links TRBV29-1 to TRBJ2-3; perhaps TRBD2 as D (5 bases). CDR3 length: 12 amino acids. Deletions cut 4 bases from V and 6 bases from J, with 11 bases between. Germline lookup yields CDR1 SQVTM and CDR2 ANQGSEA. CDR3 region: CSVAAGSDTQYF. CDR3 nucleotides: TGCAGCGTTGCCGCGGGCAGTGATACGCAGTATTTT.

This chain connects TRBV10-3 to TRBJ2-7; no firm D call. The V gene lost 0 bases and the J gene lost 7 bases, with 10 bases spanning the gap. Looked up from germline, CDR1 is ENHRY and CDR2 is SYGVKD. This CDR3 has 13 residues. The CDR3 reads CAISESRSGEQYF. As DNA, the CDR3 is TGTGCCATCAGTGAGTCCCGGTCCGGTGAGCAGTACTTC.